Following are 12 T cell receptor beta chains from one sample sequenced in a study of shared clonotypes between healthy human individuals. Libraries were prepared by immunoSEQ multiplex PCR; TCRdb keeps only in-frame clonotypes and omits some of them. The sample has roughly 2 million clones; over 85% are singletons. Sequences were obtained from naive CD4+ T cells sorted from blood. The subset is: CD45RA+ positively selected. All receptors come from a man between 18 and 35 years old in good health.

The CDR3: CASSSWTGNTEAFF. CDR3 coding DNA: TGTGCCAGCAGCTCTTGGACGGGGAACACTGAAGCTTTCTTT. V is TRBV11-2 and J is TRBJ1-1; D is ambiguous. Germline values: CDR1 SGHAT, CDR2 FQNNGV. The CDR3 runs 14 residues. The V and J ends lost 4 bases and 1 base respectively, with 10 bases between them.

The CDR3 DNA follows: TGTGCCAGCAGCTTATCCCCGCAGGCCCTGGGCTACACCTTC. The encoded protein is CASSLSPQALGYTF. The rearrangement uses TRBV7-9 and TRBJ1-2, with D unresolved. This CDR3 spans 14 amino acids. V lost 2 bases to trimming and J lost 8 bases, with 15 bases between them. CDR1 is SEHNR, CDR2 FQNEAQ, per germline (reference sequence). Drawing the rest from reference TRBV7-9 and TRBJ1-2, the complete variable domain is DTGVSQNPRHKITKRGQNVTFRCDPISEHNRLYWYRQTLGQGPEFLTYFQNEAQLEKSRLLSDRFSAERPKGSFSTLEIQRTEQGDSAMYLCASSLSPQALGYTFGSGTRLTVV.

The table lists this clone with a count of one. The J gene is TRBJ2-5, the V gene TRBV6-6; a possible D gene is TRBD2 (6 bases). Trimming cost V 6 bases and J 4 bases, with 18 bases left between them. This CDR3 contains 15 residues. Germline V gene sequence: CDR1 MNHNY, CDR2 SVGAGI (reference sequence). In DNA form, the CDR3 reads TGTGCCAGCAGATGGAGAGGGCTAGCGTTAGAGACCCAGTACTTC. Its protein is CASRWRGLALETQYF.

The V gene is TRBV6-1, the J gene TRBJ1-6; D might be TRBD1 (5 bases). Looked up from germline, CDR1 is MNHNS and CDR2 is SASEGT. Trimming cost V 2 bases and J 4 bases, with 9 bases left between them. This CDR3 spans 15 amino acids. This CDR3 is CASSETSGYNSPLHF. The CDR3 nucleotides read TGTGCCAGCAGTGAAACTTCAGGGTATAATTCACCCCTCCACTTT.

Comments on this clone: Other DNA sequences within the sample encode an identical CDR3. CDR3 in DNA: TGTGCCTGGAGTGTCCTAAGGACCGGGGAGCTGTTTTTT. This encodes CAWSVLRTGELFF. The chain couples TRBV30 to TRBJ2-2; no clear D gene. Germline assignment: CDR1 GTSNPN and CDR2 SVGIG (reference sequence). The CDR3 sequence is 13 residues long. Trimming cost V 0 bases and J 5 bases, with 7 bases left between them.

The V call is TRBV5-5, the J call TRBJ2-1; D gene ambiguous. Germline CDR1 is SGHKS and CDR2 is YYEKEE (reference sequence). The CDR3 is made up of 13 amino acids. Trimming removed 2 bases from V and 3 bases from J, with 6 bases in between. Here the CDR3 reads CASSFADYNEQFF. CDR3 nucleotides: TGTGCCAGCAGCTTCGCGGACTACAATGAGCAGTTCTTC. The full variable domain, completed using reference TRBV5-5 and TRBJ2-1, is DAGVTQSPTHLIKTRGQQVTLRCSPISGHKSVSWYQQVLGQGPQFIFQYYEKEERGRGNFPDRFSARQFPNYSSELNVNALLLGDSALYLCASSFADYNEQFFGPGTRLTVL.

The CDR3 protein is CASSPIGGGVEAFF. DNA for the CDR3: TGTGCCAGCAGCCCCATCGGAGGGGGCGTTGAAGCTTTCTTT. V is TRBV6-5 and J is TRBJ1-1; 7 bases are shared with TRBD1. This CDR3 contains 14 residues. With V trimmed by 6 bases and J by 7 bases, 11 bases remained unmatched. Germline V lookup: CDR1 MNHEY, CDR2 SVGAGI.

Of note for this clone: Other nucleotide sequences from this sample produce the same CDR3. V gene TRBV6-5 combines with J gene TRBJ1-5; TRBD1 might be the D (5 bases). Germline values: CDR1 MNHEY, CDR2 SVGAGI. The V end was cut by 0 bases, the J end by 5 bases, with 11 bases between. CDR3 length equals 15 residues. CDR3 nucleotide sequence: TGTGCCAGCAGTTACTCGGGGAGGGGAGATCAGCCCCAGCATTTT. Translated: CASSYSGRGDQPQHF.

The chain employs TRBV11-2 and TRBJ2-3, with D tentatively TRBD2 (6 bases). The CDR3 runs 13 residues. The germline V and J ends were trimmed by 5 bases and 4 bases, with 10 bases remaining between them. The germline V gene encodes CDR1 SGHAT and CDR2 FQNNGV. CDR3 region: CASSRREADTQYF. For the CDR3, the DNA is TGTGCCAGCAGCCGGAGGGAGGCAGATACGCAGTATTTT. The entire variable domain, with the rest obtained from reference TRBV11-2 and TRBJ2-3, is as follows: EAGVAQSPRYKIIEKRQSVAFWCNPISGHATLYWYQQILGQGPKLLIQFQNNGVVDDSQLPKDRFSAERLKGVDSTLKIQPAKLEDSAVYLCASSRREADTQYFGPGTRLTVL.

The rearrangement joins TRBV5-6 to TRBJ1-4; 8 bases are a match to TRBD1. This CDR3 is built from 17 residues. The V gene end was trimmed by 4 bases and the J gene end by 4 bases; junction bases not matched to a gene: 12. The germline V gene has CDR1 SGHDT and CDR2 YYEEEE. The DNA of the CDR3 is TGTGCCAGCAGCACCCGACCAGGGACAGGACATAATGAAAAACTGTTTTTT. This codes for CASSTRPGTGHNEKLFF.

The rearrangement joins TRBV6-1 to TRBJ2-2, with 10 bases identical to TRBD2. The CDR3 is 18 residues long. Germline trimming cut 1 base from V and 6 bases from J; bases unmatched to any gene: 11. Germline values: CDR1 MNHNS, CDR2 SASEGT. Written as DNA, the CDR3 is TGTGCCAGCAGTGAAGGGCCTAGCGGGGGCGGATTTCCCGGGGAGCTGTTTTTT. This codes for CASSEGPSGGGFPGELFF.

The chain employs TRBV5-4 and TRBJ2-1, with 10 bases identical to TRBD2. Germline assignment: CDR1 SGHNT and CDR2 YYREEE (reference sequence). This CDR3 has 16 residues. J gave up 1 base and V 4 bases, and 5 bases lay outside the gene matches. CDR3: CASSVGSGGSYNEQFF. CDR3 nucleotides: TGTGCCAGCAGCGTTGGTAGCGGGGGGTCCTACAATGAGCAGTTCTTC.